This T cell receptor (beta chain) stems from a study of T cell changes during pregnancy in multiple sclerosis. TCRdb's copy holds only in-frame clones and misses some; the assay was immunoSEQ multiplex PCR. The table includes 70,000 to 100,000 clones, 90% to 95% detected once. This specimen consisted of peripheral blood, obtained in the third trimester of pregnancy. This clonotype originated in a female donor with multiple sclerosis, enrolled in a pregnancy study.

The CDR3 region is CASSAPGLAPYEQYF. CDR3 DNA sequence: TGTGCCAGCAGTGCCCCGGGACTAGCGCCCTACGAGCAGTACTTC. The J gene is TRBJ2-7, the V gene TRBV28; 10 bases line up with TRBD2. V shed 5 bases, J shed 2 bases, and the junction held 6 bases outside the gene matches. In germline, CDR1 is MDHEN, CDR2 SYDVKM. This CDR3 is 15 amino acids long.